Below, 3 T cell receptor beta chains from the same sample are listed, as sequenced in a study of blood T cell repertoires in COVID-19 (dated by TCRdb to between 2020 and 2021). Receptor libraries were prepared by the immunoSEQ multiplex PCR assay. The clones in this table, taken by TCRdb from immuneACCESS, are in-frame only. Not every clone is retained; where verified, under half of the shortfall comes from an unresolved V gene, and the cause of the rest is unknown. This sample holds roughly 200,000 clones; more than 70% were observed only once. The ten largest clones add up to just under 8.5% of the sample. Sequenced: peripheral blood. All receptors come from a woman in her sixties with acute or convalescent COVID-19.

This rearrangement joins TRBV6-1 to TRBJ2-2; 7 positions agree with TRBD2. The CDR3 is made up of 19 amino acids. Germline trimming cut 0 bases from V and 1 base from J; bases unmatched to any gene: 11. Germline lookup yields CDR1 MNHNS and CDR2 SASEGT. The CDR3 nucleotides read TGTGCCAGCAGTGAAGCTCGGAGCCTCGCGGGAGTGAACACCGGGGAGCTGTTTTTT. Translation: CASSEARSLAGVNTGELFF.

V gene TRBV2 combines with J gene TRBJ2-3; TRBD2 matches 7 bases. Germline values: CDR1 SNHLY, CDR2 FYNNEI. The junction had 4 bases not matched to a gene; V was cut back by 6 bases and J by 13 bases. CDR3 length equals 10 residues. The CDR3 here is CASRVAGEYF. CDR3 in DNA: TGTGCCAGCAGGGTGGCGGGAGAGTATTTT.

The J gene is TRBJ1-2, the V gene TRBV18, with 9 bases matching TRBD1. Looked up from germline, CDR1 is KGHSH and CDR2 is LQKENI. The CDR3 runs to 16 residues. Trimming removed 2 bases from V and 4 bases from J; junction bases left unmatched: 8. As DNA, the CDR3 is TGTGCCAGCTCACCAACAACGGGACAGGGATTCTATGGCTACACCTTC. Residues: CASSPTTGQGFYGYTF.